Presented here are 5 T cell receptor beta chains from one specimen sequenced in a study of OX40 agonist ivuxolimab in advanced cancers. The table came from immunoSEQ multiplex PCR; TCRdb's copy has only in-frame clones and leaves some out. The data hold some 58,000 clones, with about 85% observed a single time. The sample was CD4+ or CD8+ T cells sorted from blood, taken in a trial of the OX40 agonist ivuxolimab. The receptors were gathered from an adult with an advanced solid tumor such as melanoma, head and neck, liver or kidney cancer.

The rearrangement links TRBV7-6 to TRBJ2-7; 9 bases align to TRBD1. Per the germline V gene, CDR1 is SGHVS and CDR2 is FNYEAQ. This CDR3 has 14 residues. Trimming removed 3 bases from V and 5 bases from J; junction bases left unmatched: 5. CDR3 DNA sequence: TGTGCCAGCAGCTTTGGACAGGGGACGAACGAGCAGTACTTC. Encoded protein: CASSFGQGTNEQYF. Full variable domain (remainder filled in from reference TRBV7-6 and TRBJ2-7): GAGVSQSPRYKVTKRGQDVALRCDPISGHVSLYWYRQALGQGPEFLTYFNYEAQQDKSGLPNDRFSAERPEGSISTLTIQRTEQRDSAMYRCASSFGQGTNEQYFGPGTRLTVT.

V and J are TRBV5-4 and TRBJ1-4; 8 bases line up with TRBD1. CDR3 length: 14 amino acids. Germline CDR1 SGHNT, CDR2 YYREEE (reference sequence). The V gene end was trimmed by 4 bases and the J gene end by 8 bases; junction bases not matched to a gene: 7. The CDR3 DNA reads as TGTGCCAGCAGCCTCGGACAGGGAGGGGAAAAACTGTTTTTT. It encodes CASSLGQGGEKLFF.

The genes are TRBV19 and TRBJ1-1; no reliable D call. In germline, CDR1 is LNHDA, CDR2 SQIVND (reference sequence). CDR3 size: 12 residues. V was pared by 7 bases and J by 5 bases, with 11 bases between. The CDR3 DNA reads TGTGCCAGTAACACTCGGTATACTGAAGCTTTCTTT. This codes for CASNTRYTEAFF.

The chain has TRBV28 and TRBJ1-4; D gene ambiguous. The CDR3 covers 14 residues. V lost 3 bases to trimming and J lost 8 bases, with 13 bases between them. In germline, CDR1 is MDHEN, CDR2 SYDVKM. The CDR3 DNA sequence: TGTGCCAGCAGTTTGCCGGCACTCGGAGAAAAACTGTTTTTT. Translated: CASSLPALGEKLFF. Supplemented by reference TRBV28 and TRBJ1-4, the full variable domain reads DVKVTQSSRYLVKRTGEKVFLECVQDMDHENMFWYRQDPGLGLRLIYFSYDVKMKEKGDIPEGYSVSREKKERFSLILESASTNQTSMYLCASSLPALGEKLFFGSGTQLSVL.

The V and J genes are TRBV6-1 and TRBJ2-5, with unresolved D. Germline assignment: CDR1 MNHNS and CDR2 SASEGT. V lost 1 base and J 4 bases, leaving 4 bases between the germline ends. The CDR3 has 12 amino acids. The CDR3: CASSEESETQYF. CDR3 sequence (DNA): TGTGCCAGCAGTGAAGAGTCAGAGACCCAGTACTTC.